Included here is one T cell receptor beta chain sequence, with context. What it recognizes is unknown. This CDR3 is 14 amino acids long. Trimming took 8 bases from V and 0 from J; bases not matched to a gene: 3. The germline CDR1 and CDR2 sequences are LNHDA and SQIVND (reference sequence). These data belong to a study of human T cells and chemical hapten exposure. Each CDR3 protein gets one entry after TCRdb re-called the RACE reads with MiXCR. This table has 50,000 to 65,000 distinct CDR3 sequences, around 7% appearing once. As to time point: pre-sensitization, week 0. Treatment specified: therapeutic diphenylcyclopropenone sensitization with weekly scalp DPC. The study's findings and limits: TCRs above 1 in 1000 frequency did not change with DPC sensitization.

The genes are TRBV19 and TRBJ1-3, with 8 bases matching TRBD1. This TCR came from a woman aged 30 to 39 with alopecia areata. Some clones in this sample may be carry-over from other donors' samples. The source material was whole blood, sampled in connection with sensitization to the hapten diphenylcyclopropenone (DPC). CDR3 region: CASRDRISGNTIYF. CDR3 bases: TGTGCCAGTCGGGACAGGATCTCTGGAAACACCATATATTTT.